Reported below is one T cell receptor beta chain. Which antigen it targets is not known. There are no base qualities to consult, and no much larger clone falls within one base. The data derive from a study of blood T cells in healthy people across ages (dated by TCRdb to between 2014 and 2017). Study-wide context: In model experiments, template switching captured about one uniquely barcoded TCR beta cDNA molecule for every two T cells. Age-related changes in TCR beta repertoire diversity were measured in the study by deep sequencing normalized with unique cDNA molecular identifiers. Four age groups were formed from the donors: young (average roughly 15 years), middle-aged (approximately 40), aged (about 62) and long-lived (less than 85). To avoid experimental bias, donors of different ages were distributed randomly across sequencing lanes. Two additional independent replicas of 1 million unique cDNA reads from the same blood draw were analyzed for two donors (one aged 18 to 30 and one aged 80 or older). General study outcomes and caveats: Compared with the aged group, the long-lived group had more naive CD4+ T cells, fewer expanded clones and increased TCR diversity, suggesting age selection. Conclusive comparison of naive and antigen-experienced compartments was prevented by the profiling of bulk unsorted PBMCs. There was a strong correlation between observed TCR beta diversity and the percentage of naive T cells measured by flow cytometry. Estimates of total diversity based on one million sequenced T cells were regarded as lower bounds and as underestimates. Observed TCR beta diversity per million T cells fell roughly linearly with age, and a significant reduction was already apparent by age roughly 40. Donor CMV infection status was unknown, potentially confounding age-related changes in expanded clonotypes.

V lost 6 bases and J lost 3 bases; the stretch between them is 12 bases long. The CDR3 runs 14 amino acids, cysteine and phenylalanine included. The retained sequence is limited to the CDR3, 42 bases, with the frame set at the first base. Taken from the germline V gene (reference sequence), the CDR1 and CDR2 loops are DFQATT and SNEGSKA. Systemically healthy Caucasian individuals from Russia, around 39 in total and aged about 6 to 100 years, were included as donors. Each donor gave 8 to 10 milliliters of peripheral blood, drawn into EDTA-treated Vacutainer tubes. Ficoll-Paque density-gradient centrifugation was used to isolate PBMCs, with at least 6 million per sample. Total RNA was extracted from PBMCs with Trizol reagent, with at least 5 micrograms obtained per sample. For every donor, flow cytometry on a PBMC aliquot measured the percentage of naive CD45RAhigh/CD27high T cells. The library was produced with 5' RACE. The sequencing machine was an Illumina HiSeq 2500. A second about 7 to 11 cycle PCR used a sample-barcoded 5' primer and a J-beta primer mix. A template-switch 5' adaptor carrying 12 random nucleotides introduced a unique molecular identifier onto each TCR beta cDNA molecule. Each sample yielded at least 2.5 million CDR3-containing paired-end reads. The Mint cDNA synthesis kit, primed by a TRBC-specific oligonucleotide, was used to synthesize first-strand cDNA from all RNA. Following uracil-DNA glycosylase treatment, all cDNA underwent a first 18-cycle PCR with the universal primers M1SS and BC2_uni_R. From the authors' description of their analysis: For normalization, 1 million high-quality reads, each with a distinct molecular identifier, were randomly selected from each sample. Instead of being binned into consensus sequences, reads with shared molecular identifiers were discarded. CDR3 identification, clonotype clustering and error correction used MiTCR with a Q25 quality threshold and the strictest error-elimination algorithm. Lower-bound total TCR beta diversity was estimated with a nonparametric unseen species model using Euler transformation. TCRdb reworked the public reads: Q25 trimming with fastp, MiXCR clone assembly, productive beta chains retained. Identical CDR3 protein sequences are pooled into one entry, listed with their most common genes and DNA. What appears here as the V and J calls and clone size reflects TCRdb's work, not the paper's. This sample lists 700,000 or so distinct CDR3 sequences; over 20% were detected once. Roughly 22% of the sample is taken by the ten largest.

This sequence uses TRBV20-1 and TRBJ1-6; possibly the D gene is TRBD1, per 5 matching bases. Sequencing was carried out using blood. The clonotype was recovered from a man aged 65-85 years in good health. The CDR3 amino acid sequence is: CSAYPGGYNSPLHF. The bases read TGCAGTGCCTACCCGGGGGGCTATAATTCACCCCTCCACTTT.